The T cell receptor beta chain described here comes from a study of cytomegalovirus exposure and HLA in healthy donors. V gave up 7 bases and J gave up 1 base, with 15 bases separating them. Germline V lookup: CDR1 SQVTM, CDR2 ANQGSEA. The CDR3 loop spans 14 amino acids. Study-wide findings and caveats: Evidence from a later analysis indicated that most CMV-associated TCR beta chains looked HLA-restricted.

This PCR relied on a set of 60 Vbeta primers and 13 Jbeta primers. Some clones are missing from TCRdb's copy, which holds only in-frame ones; the method was immunoSEQ multiplex PCR. The repertoire holds under 150,000 clones, with over 60% as singletons. This clone was recorded a few times. Its antigen is still unknown. The genes are TRBV29-1 and TRBJ2-3; D possibly corresponds to TRBD1 (6 bases). Specimen: PBMCs. This receptor was identified in a human donor in good health. The CDR3 sequence: CSGRRGLRTDTQYF. The CDR3, as DNA: TGCAGCGGCCGCAGGGGATTACGCACAGATACGCAGTATTTT.